These 8 T cell receptor beta chains originate from one sample sequenced in a study of cytomegalovirus exposure and HLA in healthy donors. The PCR was carried out with 60 Vbeta primers and 13 Jbeta primers. Repertoires were generated with immunoSEQ multiplex PCR, while TCRdb's copy carries only in-frame clones and drops some. Among 95,000 to 120,000 clones listed, around 70% were seen once. The sequenced sample consisted of PBMCs. These receptors were collected from a woman between 40 and 55 years old in good health and CMV-seropositive.

The chain uses TRBV20-1 and TRBJ2-7; 7 positions match TRBD2. Germline loops: CDR1 DFQATT, CDR2 SNEGSKA (reference sequence). V was clipped by 8 bases and J by 1 base; unmatched bases: 2. The CDR3 length is 11 residues. The CDR3 region is CSLAESYEQYF. For the CDR3, the DNA is TGCAGTCTAGCGGAATCCTACGAGCAGTACTTC.

The rearrangement joins TRBV5-4 to TRBJ1-1, with TRBD1 identical over 8 bases. The V gene end was trimmed by 4 bases and the J gene end by 3 bases; junction bases not matched to a gene: 8. The CDR3 sequence is 15 residues long. CDR1 is SGHNT and CDR2 is YYREEE in the germline V gene (reference sequence). CDR3 protein: CASSPPGGRDTEAFF. The DNA for the CDR3 is TGTGCCAGCAGCCCTCCAGGGGGCCGGGACACTGAAGCTTTCTTT.

The chain uses TRBV5-6 and TRBJ2-1; 9 nucleotides agree with TRBD1. The CDR3 sequence is 13 residues long. CDR1 and CDR2 from the germline V gene are SGHDT and YYEEEE. The ends lost 2 bases at V and 9 bases at J; junction bases unmatched: 3. For the CDR3, the DNA is TGTGCCAGCAGCTTCAGACAGGGGGGTGAGCAGTTCTTC. Translation gives CASSFRQGGEQFF.

The genes are TRBV6-6 and TRBJ1-2, with TRBD1 matching over 10 bases. Germline CDR1 MNHNY, CDR2 SVGAGI (reference sequence). This CDR3 has 13 amino acids. Trimming cost V 5 bases and J 4 bases; bases outside gene matches: 1. The CDR3 reads CASSGDRGYGYTF. The DNA of the CDR3 is TGTGCCAGCAGTGGGGACAGGGGCTATGGCTACACCTTC.

V usage is TRBV29-1 and J usage is TRBJ2-5; possibly TRBD2 for D (5 bases). The CDR3 contains 12 residues. Germline lookup yields CDR1 SQVTM and CDR2 ANQGSEA. Trimming stripped 5 bases from V and 5 bases from J, with 12 bases between. The CDR3 region is CSVSGFGETQYF. The CDR3 DNA follows: TGCAGCGTTTCGGGGTTTGGTGAGACCCAGTACTTC.

The chain links TRBV11-1 to TRBJ2-7, with 7 bases matching TRBD1. This CDR3 has 14 amino acids. V lost 5 bases and J lost 2; bases outside the gene matches: 6. Germline loops: CDR1 SGHAT, CDR2 FQDESV (reference sequence). CDR3 region: CASSPRDRAYEQYF. The DNA of the CDR3 is TGTGCCAGCAGCCCAAGGGACAGAGCCTACGAGCAGTACTTC.

A remark on this clone: The junction differs from germline at one of its ends, possibly a read error. Other DNA sequences in the same sample also yield this CDR3. The chain employs TRBV2 and TRBJ2-1; TRBD2 matches at 8 bases. The germline V gene encodes CDR1 SNHLY and CDR2 FYNNEI. This CDR3 has 17 residues. The CDR3 sequence is CASSVGGGLGWANEQFF. The CDR3 bases are TGTGCCAGTAGTGTCGGCGGGGGGCTAGGATGGGCCAATGAGCAGTTCTTC.

CDR3 loop: CASSARGTNTGELFF. CDR3 bases: TGTGCCAGCAGTGCCCGGGGGACGAACACCGGGGAGCTGTTTTTT. The rearrangement links TRBV9 to TRBJ2-2; weak D call: TRBD2 (6 bases). This CDR3 has 15 residues. V was trimmed by 5 bases and J by 0 bases, leaving 11 bases between them. CDR1 is SGDLS and CDR2 is YYNGEE in the germline V gene.